This TCR beta chain was observed in a study of blood T cell repertoires in COVID-19. TCRdb's table, derived via immunoSEQ multiplex PCR, lists solely in-frame clones and lacks some. The sample has 300,000 to 400,000 clones, around nine tenths seen once; the top ten hold around 3.9%. Everyone who took part was roughly 18 to 89 years old, and they came from 20 to 25 US areas. V lost 9 bases and J 1 base, leaving 3 bases between the germline ends. The length of the CDR3 is 10 residues. The V gene's germline CDR1 is SNHLY and CDR2 FYNNEI. Material: PBMCs or T cells enriched from blood (not recorded which). The TCR was taken from a woman aged 30 to 39 who had been exposed to COVID-19. This chain links TRBV2 with TRBJ1-1; D unresolved. CDR3: CASQNTEAFF. In nucleotides, the CDR3 is TGTGCCAGTCAGAACACTGAAGCTTTCTTT.